The present T cell receptor beta chain was sequenced within a study of tissue T cells after allogeneic stem cell transplantation. Whole-study findings and limits: Motif-based clustering found tissue-specific repertoire signatures shared across patients, though few clones were shared. Anatomically similar tissues had similar TCR repertoires within each patient.

Measured with immunoSEQ multiplex PCR; TCRdb has only the in-frame clones, and not every one. The sample carries 17,000 or so clones, 55% to 75% recorded once. The germline V gene encodes CDR1 GKSSPN and CDR2 SITVG. The CDR3 is made up of 15 amino acids. V lost 2 bases and J lost 0; bases outside the gene matches: 3. In its sample, this clone was seen a few times. Its specificity is not known. Gene and germline names: mouse. The CDR3 end is not reached by the read, which stops 1 residue before it; the germline J gene fills it in. The source is a female BALB/c mouse in good health. The MHC haplotype recorded for the strain is H2-d. This chain connects TRBV31 to TRBJ2-3; 9 bases line up with TRBD1. Specimen: spleen. The sequenced part of the CDR3 DNA is TGTGCCTGGAGTGGGACAGGGAATAGTGCAGAAACGCTGTAT. Protein product: CAWSGTGNSAETLY. From start to end, the CDR3 is CAWSGTGNSAETLYF.